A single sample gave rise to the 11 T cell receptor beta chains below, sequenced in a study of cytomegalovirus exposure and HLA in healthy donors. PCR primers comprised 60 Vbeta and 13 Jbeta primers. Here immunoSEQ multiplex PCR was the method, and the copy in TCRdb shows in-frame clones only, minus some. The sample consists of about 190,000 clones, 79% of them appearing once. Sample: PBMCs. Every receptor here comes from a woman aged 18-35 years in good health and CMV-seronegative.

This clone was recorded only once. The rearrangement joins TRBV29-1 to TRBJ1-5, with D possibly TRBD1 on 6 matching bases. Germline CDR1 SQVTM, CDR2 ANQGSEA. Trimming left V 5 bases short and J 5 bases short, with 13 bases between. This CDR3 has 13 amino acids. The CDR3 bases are TGCAGCGTTTGTCAGGGGCTGGATCAGCCCCAGCATTTT. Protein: CSVCQGLDQPQHF.

CDR3 coding DNA: TGTGCCAGCAGCTTAGATCTCCGACAGTGGGGCGAAAAACTGTTTTTT. It is translated as CASSLDLRQWGEKLFF. The J gene is TRBJ1-4, the V gene TRBV11-2; D is perhaps TRBD1 (5 bases). V shed 0 bases and J shed 8 bases, with 16 bases lying between them. There are 16 residues in the CDR3. Germline CDR1 and CDR2: SGHAT and FQNNGV.

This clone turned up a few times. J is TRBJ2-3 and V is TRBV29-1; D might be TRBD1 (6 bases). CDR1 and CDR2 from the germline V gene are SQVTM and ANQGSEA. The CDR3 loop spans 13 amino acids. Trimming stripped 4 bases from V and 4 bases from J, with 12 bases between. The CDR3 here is CSVVSRGADTQYF. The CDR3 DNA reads TGCAGCGTTGTAAGCAGGGGCGCAGATACGCAGTATTTT.

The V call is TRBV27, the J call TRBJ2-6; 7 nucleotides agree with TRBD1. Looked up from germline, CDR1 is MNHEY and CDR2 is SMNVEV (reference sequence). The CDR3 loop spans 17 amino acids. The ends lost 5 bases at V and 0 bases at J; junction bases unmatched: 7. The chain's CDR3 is CASSERGQHSGANVLTF. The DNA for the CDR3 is TGTGCCAGCAGTGAGAGGGGACAGCACTCTGGGGCCAACGTCCTGACTTTC.

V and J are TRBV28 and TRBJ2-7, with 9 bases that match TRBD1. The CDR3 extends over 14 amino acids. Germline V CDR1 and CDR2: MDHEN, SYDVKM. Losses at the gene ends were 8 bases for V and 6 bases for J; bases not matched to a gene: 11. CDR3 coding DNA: TGTGCCAGCTCTATTGTGGGGACAGGGAGCGAGCAGTACTTC. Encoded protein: CASSIVGTGSEQYF.

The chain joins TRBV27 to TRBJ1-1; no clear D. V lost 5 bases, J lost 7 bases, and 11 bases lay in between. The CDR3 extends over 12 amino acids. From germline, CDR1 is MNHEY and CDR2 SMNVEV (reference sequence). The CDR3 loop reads CASSPRRGEAFF. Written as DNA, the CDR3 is TGTGCCAGCAGTCCCCGGAGAGGTGAAGCTTTCTTT.

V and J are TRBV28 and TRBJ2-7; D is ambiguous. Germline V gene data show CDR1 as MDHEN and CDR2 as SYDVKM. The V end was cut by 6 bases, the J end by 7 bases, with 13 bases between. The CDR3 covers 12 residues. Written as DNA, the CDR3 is TGTGCCAGCAGCAATAGTGTGAGGGAGCAGTACTTC. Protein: CASSNSVREQYF.

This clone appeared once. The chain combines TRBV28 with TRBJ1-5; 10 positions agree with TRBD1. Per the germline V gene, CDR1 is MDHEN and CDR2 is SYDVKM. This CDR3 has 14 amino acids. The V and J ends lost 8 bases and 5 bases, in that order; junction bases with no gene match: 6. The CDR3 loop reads CASRRTGGYQPQHF. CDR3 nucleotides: TGTGCCAGCCGACGGACAGGGGGATATCAGCCCCAGCATTTT.

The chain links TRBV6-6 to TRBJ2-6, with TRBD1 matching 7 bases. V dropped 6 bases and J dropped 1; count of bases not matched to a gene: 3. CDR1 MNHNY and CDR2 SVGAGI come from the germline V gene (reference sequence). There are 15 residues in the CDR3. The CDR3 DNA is TGTGCCAGCAGCACAGGGGTGTCTGGGGCCAACGTCCTGACTTTC. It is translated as CASSTGVSGANVLTF.

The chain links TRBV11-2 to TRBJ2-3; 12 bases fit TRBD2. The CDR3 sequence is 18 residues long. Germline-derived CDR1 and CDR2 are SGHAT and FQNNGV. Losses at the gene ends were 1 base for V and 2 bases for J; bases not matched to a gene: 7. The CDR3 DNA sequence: TGTGCCAGCAGCTTAGTTCAAGGACTAGCGGGGTACACAGATACGCAGTATTTT. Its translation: CASSLVQGLAGYTDTQYF.

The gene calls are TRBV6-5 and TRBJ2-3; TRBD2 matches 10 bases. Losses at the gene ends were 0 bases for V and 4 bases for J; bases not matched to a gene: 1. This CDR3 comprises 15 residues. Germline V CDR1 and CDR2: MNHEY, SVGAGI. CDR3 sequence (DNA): TGTGCCAGCAGTTACTCCGGGACTAGCGCAGATACGCAGTATTTT. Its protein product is CASSYSGTSADTQYF.